This entry lists 19 T cell receptor beta chains sequenced from one sample in a study of regulatory T cells in long-lasting Graves disease. Building of the TCR beta libraries involved iRepertoire HTBI primers and Arm-PCR of CDR3 regions. TCRdb recomputed calls from the multiplex PCR reads with MiXCR, one row per CDR3 protein. This table has hundreds of thousands of distinct CDR3 sequences, approximately 15% appearing once. The time point: newly diagnosed GD, antithyroid drugs for less than 3 months. PBMCs provided the RNA from which the TCR library was made. This same sample was also part of a study on T cells in Graves' hyperthyroidism and ophthalmopathy.

The sample in question was peripheral blood mononuclear cells (PBMCs), obtained at new diagnosis, from a patient treated with antithyroid drugs. These receptor sequences come from a woman aged 25 to 39 with Graves disease.

J is TRBJ1-2 and V is TRBV20-1; no definite D call. CDR3 length: 13 residues. Germline assignment: CDR1 DFQATT and CDR2 SNEGSKA (reference sequence). Trimming removed 6 bases at V and 0 bases at J, with 11 bases between. This CDR3 reads CSADELANYGYTF. CDR3 in DNA: TGCAGTGCAGACGAGTTAGCTAACTATGGCTACACCTTC.

Only a few counts were recorded for this clonotype. The chain links TRBV20-1 to TRBJ2-4; D call uncertain. The CDR3 extends over 15 amino acids. Germline V gene lookup returns CDR1 DFQATT and CDR2 SNEGSKA (reference sequence). Trimming left V 6 bases short and J 3 bases short, with 18 bases between. Written as DNA, the CDR3 is TGCAGTGCCAGCGAATGGCTATTGGGCAAAAACATTCAGTACTTC. Encoded protein: CSASEWLLGKNIQYF.

On this clonotype: With a much larger clone just one base away, this may be a read error. The rearrangement joins TRBV6-2 or TRBV6-3 to TRBJ2-1; 10 bases agree with TRBD1. The DNA end is a closer match to TRBJ2-5, so the J assignment may be wrong. This CDR3 region has 15 residues. Germline-derived CDR1 and CDR2 are MNHEY and SVGEGT. CDR3 in DNA: TGTGCCAGCAAGATGTACGGGACAGGGGTTTCCGTCCAGTACTTC. This codes for CASKMYGTGVSVQYF.

Only a few counts were recorded for this clonotype. The gene calls are TRBV3-1 and TRBJ2-5; D possibly matches TRBD1 or TRBD2 (5 bases each). The CDR3 extends over 15 amino acids. Germline V CDR1 and CDR2: LGHDT, YNNKEL (reference sequence). V shed 1 base and J shed 2 bases, with 11 bases lying between them. The CDR3 DNA reads TGTGCCAGCAGCCAAGTCTCGGGGCGACAAGAGACCCAGTACTTC. It yields the protein CASSQVSGRQETQYF.

This clonotype was counted ten times or more. The rearrangement joins TRBV27 to TRBJ1-1; D might be TRBD1 (5 bases). Trimming left V 6 bases short and J 0 bases short, with 8 bases between. The CDR3 spans 13 residues. Germline CDR1 MNHEY, CDR2 SMNVEV (reference sequence). The CDR3 bases are TGTGCCAGCAGCTCGGACATGAACACTGAAGCTTTCTTT. Amino acids: CASSSDMNTEAFF.

The chain recombines TRBV29-1 with TRBJ2-3; 10 bases line up with TRBD2. CDR1 and CDR2 from the germline V gene are SQVTM and ANQGSEA. V was clipped by 4 bases and J by 1 base; unmatched bases: 8. The CDR3 covers 16 residues. For the CDR3, the DNA is TGCAGCGTTGGAAGGTCTAGCGGGAGAGGCACAGATACGCAGTATTTT. It yields the protein CSVGRSSGRGTDTQYF.

In its sample, this clonotype was seen many times. The chain employs TRBV30 and TRBJ2-2; possible D gene TRBD1, 6 bases. V was cut by 5 bases and J by 5 bases, with 12 bases left in between. Germline V lookup: CDR1 GTSNPN, CDR2 SVGIG (reference sequence). The CDR3 has 13 residues. Written as DNA, the CDR3 is TGTGCCTGGCTCTTACAGGGAACCGGGGAGCTGTTTTTT. It codes for CAWLLQGTGELFF.

This clonotype was detected many times. The V call is TRBV12-3 or TRBV12-4, the J call TRBJ1-1, with D unresolved. Deletions cut 1 base from V and 1 base from J, with 7 bases between. CDR3 length: 14 amino acids. CDR3 in amino acids: CASSLVEANTEAFF. DNA of the CDR3: TGTGCCAGCAGTTTAGTAGAAGCGAACACTGAAGCTTTCTTT.

This clonotype was found a few times. The chain links TRBV3-1 to TRBJ2-5; no definite D call. Germline assignment: CDR1 LGHDT and CDR2 YNNKEL (reference sequence). This CDR3 comprises 15 residues. V was pared by 1 base and J by 8 bases, with 17 bases between. The CDR3 sequence: CASSQARGTRVTQYF. The DNA for the CDR3 is TGTGCCAGCAGCCAAGCTCGTGGAACCCGAGTAACCCAGTACTTC.

This clonotype was observed a handful of times. CDR3 sequence reads: CSYNDGSYEQYF. DNA of the CDR3: TGCAGCTATAATGACGGCTCCTACGAGCAGTACTTC. The rearrangement links TRBV29-1 to TRBJ2-7; D remains unclear. The CDR3 has 12 amino acids. The V end was cut by 8 bases, the J end by 0 bases, with 11 bases between. CDR1 and CDR2 (germline): SQVTM, ANQGSEA.

The rearrangement uses TRBV5-1 and TRBJ2-7; possibly TRBD1 or TRBD2 for D (5 bases each). The CDR3 runs to 18 residues. V shed 1 base and J shed 5 bases, with 25 bases lying between them. Germline lookup yields CDR1 SGHRS and CDR2 YFSETQ. This CDR3 is CASSLLAPGLRPPDEQYF. The CDR3 coding sequence is TGCGCCAGCAGCTTGCTCGCCCCGGGGCTTCGACCCCCTGACGAGCAGTACTTC.

This clonotype came up many times. In DNA form, the CDR3 reads TGTGCCAGCACTCCCCTCGGGGGGGAGACTGAAGCTTTCTTT. Protein: CASTPLGGETEAFF. The chain carries TRBV12-3 or TRBV12-4 and TRBJ1-1; weak D call: TRBD1 (5 bases). The CDR3 is 14 amino acids. V lost 7 bases to trimming and J lost 5 bases, with 17 bases between them.

The sample holds many counts of this clonotype. The chain carries TRBV2 and TRBJ2-2; 9 bases map to TRBD1. Germline V gene data show CDR1 as SNHLY and CDR2 as FYNNEI. With 10 bases clipped from V and 5 bases from J, the junction kept 8 bases outside the gene matches. The CDR3 has 14 residues. CDR3 in amino acids: CATGQGIGTGELFF. CDR3 nucleotides: TGTGCCACCGGACAGGGGATAGGTACCGGGGAGCTGTTTTTT.

V is TRBV6-4 and J is TRBJ1-3; D ambiguous. CDR1 and CDR2 (germline): MRHNA, SNTAGT. The length of the CDR3 is 16 residues. V gave up 6 bases and J gave up 2 bases, with 17 bases separating them. The CDR3 DNA reads TGTGCCAGCAGCCCGGGTAGGGTTATCGCTGGAAACACCATATATTTT. Protein sequence: CASSPGRVIAGNTIYF.

This clonotype has a count of ten or more. The rearrangement uses TRBV14 and TRBJ2-3; 12 nucleotides match TRBD2. Trimming cost V 3 bases and J 6 bases; bases outside gene matches: 13. CDR1 SGHDN and CDR2 FVKESK come from the germline V gene. There are 18 residues in the CDR3. The CDR3 sequence is CASSHVLAGGSYTDTQYF. Here the CDR3 DNA reads TGTGCCAGCAGCCACGTCCTAGCGGGAGGGTCATATACGGATACGCAGTATTTT.

Ten or more counts support this clonotype. The gene calls are TRBV7-2 and TRBJ2-7; tentative D call: TRBD1 (6 bases). From germline, CDR1 is SGHTA and CDR2 FQGNSA. This CDR3 region has 14 residues. V lost 5 bases and J lost 3, with 14 bases in between. CDR3 nucleotides: TGTGCCAGCAGCCCCAGCAGGGACAACTACGAGCAGTACTTC. Translated, it gives CASSPSRDNYEQYF.

This clonotype appeared many times. V gene TRBV30 combines with J gene TRBJ2-7; D is undetermined. Trimming cost V 0 bases and J 1 base, with 7 bases left between them. This CDR3 has 13 residues. Looked up from germline, CDR1 is GTSNPN and CDR2 is SVGIG (reference sequence). The CDR3 DNA sequence: TGTGCCTGGAGTGTACCGAGATCCTACGAGCAGTACTTC. It encodes CAWSVPRSYEQYF.

This clonotype was counted at least ten times. The V gene is TRBV28, the J gene TRBJ1-1; 8 bases map to TRBD1. With V trimmed by 6 bases and J by 2 bases, 8 bases remained unmatched. This CDR3 spans 15 amino acids. Germline CDR1 is MDHEN and CDR2 is SYDVKM. The CDR3 protein is CASSLGDRGNTEAFF. The CDR3 coding sequence is TGTGCCAGCAGCTTAGGAGACAGGGGAAACACTGAAGCTTTCTTT.

This clonotype was recorded many times. The rearrangement links TRBV20-1 to TRBJ2-7; weak D call: TRBD2 (6 bases). The germline V and J ends were trimmed by 0 bases and 1 base, with 16 bases remaining between them. The CDR3 extends over 16 amino acids. The germline V gene has CDR1 DFQATT and CDR2 SNEGSKA (reference sequence). CDR3 DNA: TGCAGTGCTAGAGATCTTGGCGGAGGGAGTTCCTACGAGCAGTACTTC. Its translation is CSARDLGGGSSYEQYF.